The 26 T cell receptor beta chains below were found in one sample sequenced in a study of identical twins. From the 5' RACE reads, TCRdb called clonotypes with MiXCR, one entry per CDR3 protein. The sample carries approximately 890,000 distinct CDR3 sequences, 12% recorded once. These records were also assigned to another study, of yellow fever vaccine responses in identical twins.

The sample was PBMCs. These receptors came from a woman between 18 and 30 years old in good health.

This clonotype came up many times. The rearrangement joins TRBV12-3 or TRBV12-4 to TRBJ1-1; D remains ambiguous. The CDR3 consists of 12 residues. Trimming removed 7 bases at V and 0 bases at J, with 6 bases between. The DNA for the CDR3 is TGTGCCAGCACGGGGATGAACACTGAAGCTTTCTTT. Protein sequence: CASTGMNTEAFF.

The genes are TRBV28 and TRBJ2-7; TRBD2 agrees at 7 bases. Trimming cost V 6 bases and J 11 bases; bases outside gene matches: 16. The germline CDR1 and CDR2 sequences are MDHEN and SYDVKM. The CDR3 runs to 14 residues. CDR3 coding DNA: TGTGCCAGCAGCCTTAGTTCCGGGACTAAGGGAGAGTACTTC. This translates into CASSLSSGTKGEYF.

This clonotype has a count of ten or more. This rearrangement joins TRBV10-3 to TRBJ2-5; D unresolved. V shed 0 bases and J shed 5 bases, with 10 bases lying between them. Per germline, CDR1 ENHRY and CDR2 SYGVKD. The CDR3 is 14 amino acids. The CDR3 is CAISESVGLETQYF. CDR3 nucleotides: TGTGCCATCAGTGAGTCGGTAGGGCTGGAGACCCAGTACTTC.

Many counts were recorded for this clonotype. The chain links TRBV24-1 to TRBJ2-2; D gene unclear. The CDR3 runs to 13 residues. Trimming pared 5 bases from V and 0 bases from J, leaving 3 bases between. In germline, CDR1 is KGHDR, CDR2 SFDVKD. CDR3 DNA sequence: TGTGCCACCAGTGGCCCGAACACCGGGGAGCTGTTTTTT. Its protein is CATSGPNTGELFF.

A few counts support this clonotype. This chain connects TRBV10-3 to TRBJ2-3; perhaps TRBD2 as D (7 bases). V gave up 3 bases and J gave up 6 bases, with 19 bases separating them. CDR1 is ENHRY, CDR2 SYGVKD, per germline. There are 16 residues in the CDR3. The chain's CDR3 is CAISDYKGGDSDTQYF. The CDR3 region has the DNA TGTGCCATCAGTGATTATAAGGGGGGGGACTCGGATACGCAGTATTTT.

This clonotype was detected only a few times. This chain connects TRBV6-5 to TRBJ1-1; D not certain. Germline CDR1 MNHEY, CDR2 SVGAGI. Trimming removed 2 bases at V and 3 bases at J, with 7 bases between. This CDR3 spans 13 amino acids. The CDR3 here is CASSYERDTEAFF. The CDR3 DNA reads as TGTGCCAGCAGTTACGAGCGGGACACTGAAGCTTTCTTT.

This clonotype was seen a handful of times. DNA for the CDR3: TGCAGTGCTCCGGGACTTCGGGATGAGCAGTACTTC. Translation gives CSAPGLRDEQYF. The chain is built from TRBV20-1 and TRBJ2-7; D is perhaps TRBD2 (6 bases). Germline lookup yields CDR1 DFQATT and CDR2 SNEGSKA (reference sequence). V dropped 5 bases and J dropped 7 bases, with 15 bases sitting between them. The CDR3 runs 12 residues.

The gene calls are TRBV4-2 and TRBJ1-5; D possibly corresponds to TRBD1 (5 bases). V lost 0 bases and J lost 11, with 20 bases in between. Germline V lookup: CDR1 LGHNA, CDR2 YNFKEQ. The CDR3 has 16 residues. The CDR3 coding sequence is TGTGCCAGCAGCCAAGATTGGGGAGATTGGGGGAGGACCCAGCATTTT. Translated: CASSQDWGDWGRTQHF.

Only a few counts were recorded for this clonotype. The chain couples TRBV11-2 to TRBJ2-1; the match to TRBD1 covers 7 bases. Germline-derived CDR1 and CDR2 are SGHAT and FQNNGV. The CDR3 consists of 14 residues. Trimming cost V 2 bases and J 5 bases; bases outside gene matches: 3. CDR3 sequence: CASSLSTGDNEQFF. The CDR3 DNA sequence: TGTGCCAGCAGCTTAAGTACAGGGGACAATGAGCAGTTCTTC.

This clonotype was counted a few times. The chain links TRBV11-3 to TRBJ2-7; D is undetermined. Germline CDR1 reads SGHNT; CDR2 reads YENEEA. This CDR3 is built from 14 residues. Trimming took off 5 bases at V and 0 bases at J, with 11 bases between the two ends. CDR3 nucleotide sequence: TGTGCCAGCAGCCCGACGTCCTCCTCCTACGAGCAGTACTTC. Its translation: CASSPTSSSYEQYF.

The chain couples TRBV12-5 to TRBJ1-2; no reliable D call. The V end was cut by 7 bases, the J end by 0 bases, with 12 bases between. This CDR3 comprises 14 residues. The germline CDR1 and CDR2 sequences are LGHNT and FRNRAP. The CDR3 DNA reads TGTGCTAGTGACAACCCGGCGGCTAACTATGGCTACACCTTC. Translating it yields CASDNPAANYGYTF.

Only a few counts were recorded for this clonotype. The chain joins TRBV12-3 or TRBV12-4 to TRBJ2-3; the match to TRBD2 covers 9 bases. CDR3 length: 16 amino acids. The trim removed 5 bases at V and 3 bases at J, leaving 9 bases unmatched. In DNA form, the CDR3 reads TGTGCCAGCAGTCGCCCCGGACTAGCGAAAACAGATACGCAGTATTTT. This codes for CASSRPGLAKTDTQYF.

This clonotype was found a few times. The chain uses TRBV11-2 and TRBJ1-1; tentatively, D is TRBD1 (6 bases). In germline, CDR1 is SGHAT, CDR2 FQNNGV. V lost 1 base, J lost 4 bases, and 19 bases lay in between. The CDR3 has 17 residues. The CDR3 sequence: CASSLVRGGLLGTEAFF. The CDR3 region has the DNA TGTGCCAGCAGCTTAGTTAGGGGGGGCCTCTTGGGCACTGAAGCTTTCTTT.

Comment on this clonotype: One junction end disagrees with the germline gene, perhaps due to a read error. The chain is built from TRBV29-1 and TRBJ1-1, with 7 bases aligning to TRBD1. This CDR3 region has 12 residues. CDR1 is SQVTM and CDR2 is ANQGSEA in the germline V gene. CDR3 protein: CRVVETGLKAFF. CDR3 DNA sequence: TGCAGAGTTGTGGAGACAGGGTTGAAAGCTTTCTTT.

The V gene is TRBV10-1, the J gene TRBJ2-3; tentative D call: TRBD1 (6 bases). The CDR3 has 14 residues. From germline, CDR1 is WNHNN and CDR2 SYGVQD (reference sequence). V lost 4 bases and J 7 bases, leaving 15 bases between the germline ends. DNA of the CDR3: TGCGCCAGCAGTGGACCCGCTACAGGGAATACGCAGTATTTT. This sequence encodes CASSGPATGNTQYF.

This clonotype was counted only a few times. V is TRBV6-2 or TRBV6-3 and J is TRBJ2-2; 9 nucleotides align to TRBD2. The length of the CDR3 is 16 residues. Germline V gene data show CDR1 as MNHEY and CDR2 as SVGEGT. V lost 7 bases and J lost 2; bases outside the gene matches: 8. CDR3 DNA sequence: TGTGCCAGCAATATAGCGGGAGTGGGAAACACCGGGGAGCTGTTTTTT. This gives the protein CASNIAGVGNTGELFF.

The gene calls are TRBV20-1 and TRBJ2-7, with 8 positions matching TRBD1. V gave up 7 bases and J gave up 3 bases; unmatched junction bases: 14. Germline V lookup: CDR1 DFQATT, CDR2 SNEGSKA (reference sequence). The CDR3 runs to 15 residues. CDR3 amino acids: CSVPHRTGSGYEQYF. The CDR3 DNA is TGCAGTGTCCCCCACCGGACAGGGTCCGGCTACGAGCAGTACTTC.

V is TRBV12-3 or TRBV12-4 and J is TRBJ1-2; TRBD1 might be the D (5 bases). The V end was cut by 7 bases, the J end by 5 bases, with 8 bases between. The CDR3 runs to 11 residues. CDR3 DNA sequence: TGTGCCAGCACCCGGGGGTATGGCTACACCTTC. This encodes CASTRGYGYTF.

The V call is TRBV24-1, the J call TRBJ2-6; D might be TRBD2 (6 bases). Between the trimmed V and J ends, which lost 3 bases and 4 bases, there was a span of 9 bases. Per germline, CDR1 KGHDR and CDR2 SFDVKD. This CDR3 region has 15 residues. The CDR3 coding sequence is TGTGCCACCAGTGATGGGGCGGGGGGGGCCAACGTCCTGACTTTC. As protein: CATSDGAGGANVLTF.

The chain employs TRBV10-2 and TRBJ2-1; 8 nucleotides align to TRBD1. The V gene end was trimmed by 6 bases and the J gene end by 6 bases; junction bases not matched to a gene: 10. The CDR3 covers 15 residues. Germline values: CDR1 WSHSY, CDR2 SAAADI. The CDR3 nucleotides read TGCGCCAGCAGCGGACAGGGTTCCGCGGGCAATGAGCAGTTCTTC. This encodes CASSGQGSAGNEQFF.

This clonotype has just a few counts. The CDR3 DNA follows: TGTGCCAGCACAGGGATTAGTCAGTGGACTGAAGCTTTCTTT. Protein product: CASTGISQWTEAFF. The chain recombines TRBV2 with TRBJ1-1, with D perhaps TRBD1 (5 bases). The CDR3 is made up of 14 amino acids. V gave up 7 bases and J gave up 5 bases, with 17 bases separating them. Germline values: CDR1 SNHLY, CDR2 FYNNEI.

The chain combines TRBV5-6 with TRBJ1-1; perhaps TRBD1 as D (5 bases). V was shortened by 3 bases and J by 0 bases, with 12 bases between the two germline ends. Germline values: CDR1 SGHDT, CDR2 YYEEEE. The CDR3 totals 15 residues. CDR3 DNA sequence: TGTGCCAGCAGCTCAGACAGACTCATGAACACTGAAGCTTTCTTT. It is translated as CASSSDRLMNTEAFF.

This clonotype was recorded many times. V gene TRBV10-3 combines with J gene TRBJ2-2, with 10 bases fitting TRBD1. The CDR3 totals 17 residues. In germline, CDR1 is ENHRY, CDR2 SYGVKD. V shed 5 bases and J 1 base; nucleotides not matched to a gene: 7. CDR3 nucleotides: TGTGCCATCAGTACAGGGACAGGGGCGATGAACACCGGGGAGCTGTTTTTT. Residues: CAISTGTGAMNTGELFF.

V usage is TRBV10-1 and J usage is TRBJ1-1; D remains ambiguous. Germline loops: CDR1 WNHNN, CDR2 SYGVQD (reference sequence). The CDR3 is 13 amino acids. V lost 3 bases and J lost 6, with 11 bases in between. CDR3 loop: CASSDNERAEAFF. The CDR3 nucleotides are TGCGCCAGCAGTGATAATGAGAGGGCTGAAGCTTTCTTT.

This chain joins TRBV5-5 and TRBJ1-5; no definite D call. The V gene's germline CDR1 is SGHKS and CDR2 YYEKEE (reference sequence). The ends were cut back, 2 bases at V and 2 bases at J, with 14 bases in the middle. The CDR3 loop spans 16 amino acids. As DNA, the CDR3 is TGTGCCAGCAGCTTAGGATCTGGGAGGGGCAATCAGCCCCAGCATTTT. It specifies CASSLGSGRGNQPQHF.

There are a few counts of this clonotype. The CDR3 loop reads CASRGGIQYF. The CDR3 nucleotides are TGTGCCAGCAGAGGGGGCATTCAGTACTTC. V is TRBV6-4 and J is TRBJ2-4, with D possibly TRBD1 on 6 matching bases. Trimming removed 6 bases at V and 9 bases at J, with 6 bases between. The germline V gene encodes CDR1 MRHNA and CDR2 SNTAGT. The CDR3 contains 10 residues.